This TCR beta chain was sequenced during a study of circulating and synovial CD4+ cells in juvenile arthritis. Looked up from germline, CDR1 is MDHEN and CDR2 is SYDVKM. The CDR3 length is 16 residues. The ends were cut back, 2 bases at V and 13 bases at J, with 24 bases in the middle. As for this clone: The antigen is not known.

Findings and caveats of the study: Circulating pathogenic-like lymphocytes shared a substantially higher fraction of CDR3 sequences with synovium than bulk blood. CPL versus bulk CD4 samples: T cell genome counts differed by at least an order of magnitude.

The protocol was immunoSEQ multiplex PCR, while the TCRdb copy is restricted to in-frame clones and leaves out a portion. Here the sample spans fewer than 35,000 clones, about 96% being singletons. V and J are TRBV28 and TRBJ2-1; TRBD2 is a possible D gene (6 bases). This clonotype originated in a human donor with juvenile idiopathic arthritis. The sequencing sample was made of CD4+ T cells from blood. The CDR3 DNA reads TGTGCCAGCAGTTTAGGAGGGGCCGCGGGGCTGGGGTATCAGTTCTTC. This sequence encodes CASSLGGAAGLGYQFF. Complete variable domain (other parts from reference TRBV28 and TRBJ2-1): DVKVTQSSRYLVKRTGEKVFLECVQDMDHENMFWYRQDPGLGLRLIYFSYDVKMKEKGDIPEGYSVSREKKERFSLILESASTNQTSMYLCASSLGGAAGLGYQFFGPGTRLTVL.